One and the same sample provided the 32 T cell receptor beta chains below, sequenced in a study of T cells after yellow fever vaccination. One entry per CDR3 protein, called by TCRdb with MiXCR from the 5' RACE reads. The sample shows nearly 350,000 distinct CDR3 sequences, roughly 7.5% of them seen only once. The material was PBMCs, obtained roughly 45 days after the first yellow fever vaccination. Receptors were obtained from a man younger than 30 who received the YFV17D yellow fever vaccine.

The chain links TRBV24-1 to TRBJ2-1; TRBD1 aligns across 9 bases. Unmatched junction bases numbered 5, after V lost 4 bases and J lost 2 bases. CDR3 length: 16 amino acids. CDR1 is KGHDR and CDR2 is SFDVKD in the germline V gene. The CDR3 loop reads CATSDSGQGTYNEQFF. The CDR3 DNA is TGTGCCACCAGTGACTCTGGACAGGGGACCTACAATGAGCAGTTCTTC.

The V call is TRBV5-4, the J call TRBJ2-7, with D uncertain. Germline V gene data show CDR1 as SGHNT and CDR2 as YYREEE (reference sequence). This CDR3 is built from 14 residues. V lost 1 base to trimming and J lost 2 bases, with 10 bases between them. CDR3 sequence (DNA): TGTGCCAGCAGCTTGCCCGGCAGTACCTACGAGCAGTACTTC. It codes for CASSLPGSTYEQYF.

The chain has TRBV12-3 or TRBV12-4 and TRBJ1-2; no definite D call. This CDR3 comprises 12 residues. Trimming took off 5 bases at V and 0 bases at J, with 4 bases between the two ends. This CDR3 reads CASSAANYGYTF. The CDR3, as DNA: TGTGCCAGCAGTGCGGCTAACTATGGCTACACCTTC.

This clonotype was detected a few times. V usage is TRBV29-1 and J usage is TRBJ2-1, with TRBD2 matching over 7 bases. The CDR3 runs to 14 residues. J gave up 0 bases and V 3 bases, and 2 bases lay outside the gene matches. Germline CDR1 and CDR2: SQVTM and ANQGSEA. The CDR3 is CSVDGGNSYNEQFF. CDR3 nucleotides: TGCAGCGTTGACGGGGGGAACTCCTACAATGAGCAGTTCTTC.

The gene calls are TRBV7-3 and TRBJ2-3; weak D call: TRBD1 (6 bases). Germline V gene sequence: CDR1 SGHTA, CDR2 FQGTGA. V was trimmed by 6 bases and J by 3 bases, leaving 19 bases between them. CDR3 length equals 16 residues. This CDR3 is CASSQGFGGRTDTQYF. CDR3 DNA sequence: TGTGCCAGCAGTCAGGGGTTCGGAGGTCGGACAGATACGCAGTATTTT.

This clonotype was detected many times. V and J are TRBV6-2 or TRBV6-3 and TRBJ2-7, with 13 bases lining up with TRBD2. Trimming cost V 6 bases and J 6 bases; bases outside gene matches: 11. Germline V gives CDR1 MNHEY, CDR2 SVGEGT. The length of the CDR3 is 16 residues. The DNA for the CDR3 is TGTGCCAGCAGCCTCCCGGGACTAGCGGGGATACGCGAGCAGTACGTC. This gives the protein CASSLPGLAGIREQYV.

The sample holds a few counts of this clonotype. The chain joins TRBV20-1 to TRBJ2-1, with D maybe TRBD2 (6 bases). Germline CDR1 reads DFQATT; CDR2 reads SNEGSKA (reference sequence). The CDR3 spans 13 residues. CDR3 protein: CRAGGSSYNEQFF. As DNA, the CDR3 is TGCAGGGCCGGAGGGAGCTCCTACAATGAGCAGTTCTTC.

The J gene is TRBJ2-1, the V gene TRBV6-1; TRBD2 matches at 13 bases. CDR1 MNHNS and CDR2 SASEGT come from the germline V gene. V trimming: 2 bases; J trimming: 3 bases; junction bases outside the gene matches: 13. The CDR3 runs to 20 residues. For the CDR3, the DNA is TGTGCCAGCAGTGAAAGGGTACTAGCCGGGACTAGCGGGGTCTACAATGAGCAGTTCTTC. This gives the protein CASSERVLAGTSGVYNEQFF.

This clonotype has a handful of counts. The chain is built from TRBV12-3 or TRBV12-4 and TRBJ2-5, with TRBD2 matching 10 bases. The CDR3 is 14 amino acids. V lost 5 bases to trimming and J lost 7 bases; unmatched junction nucleotides: 7. The CDR3 DNA is TGTGCCAGCAGTCTCGGACTAGCGGAAGGGACCCAGTACTTC. This translates into CASSLGLAEGTQYF.

The chain recombines TRBV30 with TRBJ2-7; D is tentatively TRBD1 or TRBD2 (5 bases each). V was pared by 1 base and J by 2 bases, with 12 bases between. Per germline, CDR1 GTSNPN and CDR2 SVGIG (reference sequence). This CDR3 is 14 amino acids long. In nucleotides, the CDR3 is TGTGCCTGGAGTGCGGGACCGGGGCCCTACGAGCAGTACTTC. This codes for CAWSAGPGPYEQYF.

This clonotype has only a few counts. This chain links TRBV5-6 with TRBJ2-1; D possibly corresponds to TRBD1 (5 bases). CDR3 length: 11 amino acids. V was pared by 7 bases and J by 9 bases, with 11 bases between. The germline V gene has CDR1 SGHDT and CDR2 YYEEEE. Here the CDR3 reads CASSVRGEQFF. The CDR3 DNA sequence: TGTGCCAGCTCGGTTAGGGGTGAGCAGTTCTTC.

CDR3 protein: CASSLGSWSSYEQYF. CDR3 bases: TGCGCCAGCAGCTTGGGCAGTTGGAGCTCCTACGAGCAGTACTTC. The chain is built from TRBV5-1 and TRBJ2-7; D gene uncertain. Germline loops: CDR1 SGHRS, CDR2 YFSETQ. V lost 0 bases and J lost 0, with 10 bases in between. The CDR3 loop spans 15 amino acids.

This clonotype was detected a few times. For the CDR3, the DNA is TGTGCCAGCAGAGATGGAGCGAGGACTGAAGCTTTCTTT. Its protein is CASRDGARTEAFF. The chain links TRBV6-1 to TRBJ1-1; no clear D. The V and J ends lost 6 bases and 5 bases respectively, with 13 bases between them. Germline CDR1 reads MNHNS; CDR2 reads SASEGT. The CDR3 has 13 amino acids.

This chain joins TRBV6-2 or TRBV6-3 and TRBJ2-3; D unresolved. The ends were cut back, 8 bases at V and 9 bases at J, with 12 bases in the middle. Per germline, CDR1 MNHEY and CDR2 SVGEGT. This CDR3 is 11 amino acids long. The DNA of the CDR3 is TGTGCCAGCGGATGGTACGAAACGCAGTATTTT. It encodes CASGWYETQYF.

The chain is built from TRBV5-1 and TRBJ2-1; TRBD2 matches at 13 bases. The germline gives CDR1 SGHRS, CDR2 YFSETQ. Germline trimming cut 6 bases from V and 8 bases from J; bases unmatched to any gene: 8. The CDR3 runs 15 residues. The chain's CDR3 is CASTETSGGAYEQFF. In nucleotides, the CDR3 is TGCGCCAGCACCGAAACTAGCGGGGGGGCCTATGAGCAGTTCTTC.

This clonotype came up a few times. The V gene is TRBV28, the J gene TRBJ2-7; 7 positions agree with TRBD2. Trimming removed 6 bases from V and 0 bases from J; junction bases left unmatched: 8. Germline V lookup: CDR1 MDHEN, CDR2 SYDVKM. This CDR3 spans 15 amino acids. The CDR3 DNA reads TGTGCCAGCAGCTCCACCACTAGCGCCTCCTACGAGCAGTACGTC. Translation gives CASSSTTSASYEQYV.

The sample holds many counts of this clonotype. The genes are TRBV20-1 and TRBJ1-5; D possibly corresponds to TRBD1 (6 bases). The CDR3 is made up of 13 amino acids. V was clipped by 6 bases and J by 3 bases, with 12 bases between them. Germline V CDR1 and CDR2: DFQATT, SNEGSKA (reference sequence). CDR3 protein: CSARGQNNQPQHF. CDR3 nucleotides: TGCAGTGCCCGGGGGCAGAACAATCAGCCCCAGCATTTT.

The V call is TRBV5-8, the J call TRBJ2-3, with 8 bases lining up with TRBD1. The germline V gene encodes CDR1 SGHTS and CDR2 YDEGEE. The CDR3 has 15 amino acids. J was trimmed by 6 bases and V by 4 bases; bases with no gene match: 10. CDR3 nucleotides: TGTGCCAGCAGCCGGGCACAGGGGGGCGCGGATACGCAGTATTTT. Translating gives CASSRAQGGADTQYF.

This clonotype appeared a few times. The chain combines TRBV12-3 or TRBV12-4 with TRBJ1-5; possible D gene TRBD1, 5 bases. CDR3 size: 14 residues. V shed 2 bases and J shed 5 bases, with 10 bases lying between them. In DNA form, the CDR3 reads TGTGCCAGCAGTTTACAGGGTGTCGATCAGCCCCAGCATTTT. Translating it yields CASSLQGVDQPQHF.

This clonotype was detected once. Being one base from a much bigger clone, this may be a read error. This CDR3 is missing its conserved last phenylalanine or tryptophan, likely due to a read error. The rearrangement links TRBV7-2 to TRBJ1-1, with a tentative D call TRBD1 (6 bases). Trimming cost V 3 bases and J 2 bases, with 10 bases left between them. The CDR3 loop spans 14 amino acids. Per germline, CDR1 SGHTA and CDR2 FQGNSA. The CDR3 DNA reads as TGTGCCAGCAGCTTCTCCGGGACAAACACTGAAGCTTTCTTA. This translates into CASSFSGTNTEAFL.

This clonotype has just a few counts. The CDR3 reads CASSSTGQGAANTEAFF. DNA for the CDR3: TGTGCCAGCAGCTCCACGGGACAGGGGGCGGCGAACACTGAAGCTTTCTTT. V usage is TRBV7-9 and J usage is TRBJ1-1, with 12 bases identical to TRBD1. Germline CDR1 SEHNR, CDR2 FQNEAQ (reference sequence). Trimming cost V 4 bases and J 1 base; bases outside gene matches: 7. This CDR3 has 17 amino acids.

The chain is built from TRBV6-5 and TRBJ1-2; the D is unclear. Trimming shortened V by 0 bases and J by 4 bases, and 9 bases separated the two germline ends. The CDR3 consists of 14 residues. Germline V gene data show CDR1 as MNHEY and CDR2 as SVGAGI. In nucleotides, the CDR3 is TGTGCCAGCAGTTACTCGTATGGGTTCTATGGCTACACCTTC. Protein: CASSYSYGFYGYTF.

This clonotype was counted at least ten times. The J gene is TRBJ2-3, the V gene TRBV6-5, with D perhaps TRBD2 (6 bases). The CDR3 runs to 14 residues. V lost 4 bases and J 4 bases, leaving 12 bases between the germline ends. Germline-derived CDR1 and CDR2 are MNHEY and SVGAGI. The CDR3, as DNA: TGTGCCAGCAGTTCCCGCGGGGTCCCAGATACGCAGTATTTT. Its translation: CASSSRGVPDTQYF.

This clonotype was picked up many times. J is TRBJ2-2 and V is TRBV24-1; unclear D gene. The ends were cut back, 3 bases at V and 3 bases at J, with 10 bases in the middle. The CDR3 has 15 amino acids. Germline V gives CDR1 KGHDR, CDR2 SFDVKD. CDR3 sequence: CATSDTRADTGELFF. CDR3 sequence (DNA): TGTGCCACCAGTGATACCCGGGCCGACACCGGGGAGCTGTTTTTT.

The V gene is TRBV6-5, the J gene TRBJ1-2; possible D gene TRBD1, 6 bases. The CDR3 covers 15 residues. Germline values: CDR1 MNHEY, CDR2 SVGAGI. V was shortened by 4 bases and J by 4 bases, with 16 bases between the two germline ends. The CDR3 DNA reads as TGTGCCAGCAGTTCGACAGGCCGTAATTCCTATGGCTACACCTTC. Protein product: CASSSTGRNSYGYTF.

This sequence joins TRBV5-1 and TRBJ1-5; D gene unclear. V gave up 0 bases and J gave up 5 bases, with 9 bases separating them. This CDR3 spans 14 amino acids. Germline values: CDR1 SGHRS, CDR2 YFSETQ. The CDR3 sequence is CASSLDPLDQPQHF. CDR3 DNA: TGCGCCAGCAGCTTGGATCCCCTTGATCAGCCCCAGCATTTT.

The table lists this clonotype with many counts. J is TRBJ1-4 and V is TRBV11-2; no firm D call. Trimming took 3 bases from V and 0 from J, leaving 8 bases between them. The germline V gene encodes CDR1 SGHAT and CDR2 FQNNGV. The CDR3 spans 15 residues. The CDR3 here is CASSFLTATNEKLFF. In DNA, the CDR3 is TGTGCCAGCAGCTTCTTAACAGCAACTAATGAAAAACTGTTTTTT.

J is TRBJ2-7 and V is TRBV6-1; D call uncertain. CDR1 is MNHNS and CDR2 is SASEGT in the germline V gene. This CDR3 is 13 amino acids long. The V gene lost 10 bases and the J gene lost 5 bases, with 18 bases spanning the gap. CDR3 in amino acids: CATRARSWDEQYV. In DNA, the CDR3 is TGTGCCACGCGTGCCAGGAGTTGGGACGAGCAGTACGTC.

This clonotype was observed a few times. This rearrangement joins TRBV12-3 or TRBV12-4 to TRBJ1-5; D possibly corresponds to TRBD1 (5 bases). V was trimmed by 6 bases and J by 4 bases, leaving 13 bases between them. The CDR3 length is 14 residues. DNA of the CDR3: TGTGCCAGCAGGACCGACAGCATAAATCAGCCCCAGCATTTT. Its protein product is CASRTDSINQPQHF.

This clonotype was seen a handful of times. The V call is TRBV7-3, the J call TRBJ1-1; D call uncertain. Deletions cut 5 bases from V and 3 bases from J, with 10 bases between. Germline V gene sequence: CDR1 SGHTA, CDR2 FQGTGA. CDR3 length equals 13 residues. The CDR3 coding sequence is TGTGCCAGCAGCCCTGTTAGGCACACTGAAGCTTTCTTT. Protein sequence: CASSPVRHTEAFF.

The chain uses TRBV2 and TRBJ1-1, with D tentatively TRBD1 (5 bases). V was trimmed by 11 bases and J by 2 bases, leaving 15 bases between them. Germline V gene lookup returns CDR1 SNHLY and CDR2 FYNNEI. CDR3 length: 13 amino acids. The CDR3: CARGAALNTEAFF. CDR3 DNA: TGTGCCCGCGGGGCGGCCTTAAACACTGAAGCTTTCTTT.

The chain combines TRBV27 with TRBJ1-2, with TRBD1 matching 8 bases. Germline V gene lookup returns CDR1 MNHEY and CDR2 SMNVEV (reference sequence). V lost 2 bases and J lost 4; bases outside the gene matches: 6. There are 15 residues in the CDR3. The CDR3 coding sequence is TGTGCCAGCAGTTTAGCTTCCGGGACAGGCTATGGCTACACCTTC. Translating it yields CASSLASGTGYGYTF.